Listed below are T cell receptor delta chains from one sample, sequenced in a study of delta chains in infants with herpesvirus infections. TCRdb re-called the RT-PCR reads with CATT. There are a few hundred delta-chain clones in the sample; about a sixth occur only once, and 30% to 40% lies in the top ten. The specimen was peripheral blood, collected at time point 1 of longitudinal follow-up. All receptors derive from a human donor who was a Ugandan infant, either HIV-exposed or HIV-unexposed (not recorded which). CDR3s include the opening cysteine and the closing phenylalanine or tryptophan.

TRDV1	TRDJ1	CALGERYEPGYLLGDTDKLIF
TRDV1	TRDJ1	CALGAQMGDTRGGLIF
TRDV1	TRDJ1	CALGDLTFLLWTGGLKTKLIF
TRAV38-2/DV8	TRDJ2	CAYRSATPPTGGYETAQLFF
TRDV1	TRDJ1	CALGELRSTPIYPPYWGSRDTDKLIF
TRDV1	TRDJ1	CARSSGLGTVLGVLIF
TRDV1	TRDJ1	CALGELAGTSVCTGGYLYTDKLIF
TRDV1	TRDJ1	CALGEGPFPTGGEVDKLIF